One and the same sample provided the 27 T cell receptor beta chains below, sequenced in a study of blood T cell repertoires in COVID-19. Profiled with immunoSEQ multiplex PCR; TCRdb holds only in-frame clones, not every one. The sample holds 140,000 to 150,000 clones, 80% to 90% seen once. Specimen: peripheral blood. Every receptor here comes from a man aged 60-69 years with active or convalescent COVID-19.

The chain has TRBV28 and TRBJ2-2, with 7 nucleotides matching TRBD2. V dropped 3 bases and J dropped 3; count of bases not matched to a gene: 1. CDR1 is MDHEN, CDR2 SYDVKM, per germline. The CDR3 covers 14 residues. The CDR3 protein is CASSFGGDTGELFF. In DNA form, the CDR3 reads TGTGCCAGCAGTTTTGGGGGGGACACCGGGGAGCTGTTTTTT.

The CDR3 region has the DNA TGTGCCAGCAGTTTAGGAGGGTTGGTGGGAAACACCATATATTTT. Translated, it gives CASSLGGLVGNTIYF. This chain uses TRBV28 with TRBJ1-3; D remains ambiguous. This CDR3 is 15 amino acids long. The germline V gene encodes CDR1 MDHEN and CDR2 SYDVKM. V was trimmed by 2 bases and J by 4 bases, leaving 12 bases between them. Full variable domain (outside the CDR3, taken from reference TRBV28 and TRBJ1-3): DVKVTQSSRYLVKRTGEKVFLECVQDMDHENMFWYRQDPGLGLRLIYFSYDVKMKEKGDIPEGYSVSREKKERFSLILESASTNQTSMYLCASSLGGLVGNTIYFGEGSWLTVV.

The chain is built from TRBV7-3 and TRBJ2-3, with TRBD2 matching over 8 bases. The CDR3 is 15 residues long. Unmatched junction bases numbered 6, after V lost 5 bases and J lost 2 bases. Germline V gene sequence: CDR1 SGHTA, CDR2 FQGTGA. In nucleotides, the CDR3 is TGTGCCAGCAGCCCGGGGGGGACACCCACAGATACGCAGTATTTT. Its translation is CASSPGGTPTDTQYF.

CDR3 in amino acids: CASSIIGEGNQPQHF. For the CDR3, the DNA is TGTGCCAGTAGTATAATAGGGGAGGGCAATCAGCCCCAGCATTTT. The chain employs TRBV19 and TRBJ1-5, with D perhaps TRBD1 (5 bases). This CDR3 has 15 residues. The V gene's germline CDR1 is LNHDA and CDR2 SQIVND (reference sequence). Trimming removed 2 bases from V and 2 bases from J, with 10 bases in between.

This chain joins TRBV10-3 and TRBJ1-1; no definite D call. V lost 7 bases and J lost 1, with 10 bases in between. Per germline, CDR1 ENHRY and CDR2 SYGVKD. The CDR3 runs 13 residues. The CDR3 DNA reads as TGTGCCATCACCGGAGAGACGAACACTGAAGCTTTCTTT. This translates into CAITGETNTEAFF.

In its sample, this clone was seen once. The chain recombines TRBV2 with TRBJ2-1, with D perhaps TRBD2 (6 bases). The V gene lost 6 bases and the J gene lost 2 bases, with 8 bases spanning the gap. This CDR3 is 13 amino acids long. The germline gives CDR1 SNHLY, CDR2 FYNNEI. Written as DNA, the CDR3 is TGTGCCAGCAGAGGGAGGACCTACAATGAGCAGTTCTTC. Protein: CASRGRTYNEQFF.

This rearrangement joins TRBV5-5 to TRBJ1-5; no clear D gene. Germline assignment: CDR1 SGHKS and CDR2 YYEKEE (reference sequence). The CDR3 spans 13 residues. The V end lost 0 bases, the J end lost 3 bases, and 4 bases lay between the germline ends. This chain's CDR3 is CASSLAVNQPQHF. The CDR3 region has the DNA TGTGCCAGCAGCTTGGCGGTCAATCAGCCCCAGCATTTT.

This clone was seen only once. This rearrangement joins TRBV6-4 to TRBJ2-1; D possibly corresponds to TRBD1 (5 bases). The CDR3 covers 15 residues. V was clipped by 4 bases and J by 0 bases, with 10 bases between them. Germline V gene data show CDR1 as MRHNA and CDR2 as SNTAGT. Here the CDR3 reads CASSVTGSSYNEQFF. The CDR3 DNA follows: TGTGCCAGCAGTGTCACAGGTAGCTCCTACAATGAGCAGTTCTTC.

This clone was counted a single time. This rearrangement joins TRBV5-1 to TRBJ2-6; D may be TRBD2 (6 bases). Germline V gives CDR1 SGHRS, CDR2 YFSETQ. The germline V and J ends were trimmed by 4 bases and 1 base, with 9 bases remaining between them. This CDR3 has 15 residues. CDR3: CASSAGTSGANVLTF. DNA of the CDR3: TGCGCCAGCAGCGCCGGGACTTCTGGGGCCAACGTCCTGACTTTC.

The chain combines TRBV15 with TRBJ2-1, with 12 bases fitting TRBD2. The V gene's germline CDR1 is LNHNV and CDR2 YYDKDF (reference sequence). The CDR3 is made up of 18 amino acids. V trimming: 0 bases; J trimming: 6 bases; junction bases outside the gene matches: 9. Here the CDR3 DNA reads TGTGCCACCAGCAGAGATAGGTCTAGCGGGAGGGCTTTCAATGAGCAGTTCTTC. It yields the protein CATSRDRSSGRAFNEQFF.

This sequence joins TRBV24-1 and TRBJ1-5; D is undetermined. The CDR3 is 16 amino acids. The V and J ends lost 1 base and 2 bases respectively, with 11 bases between them. Germline V CDR1 and CDR2: KGHDR, SFDVKD. The CDR3 sequence: CATSDLEGGGNQPQHF. CDR3 bases: TGTGCCACCAGTGATTTAGAGGGAGGCGGCAATCAGCCCCAGCATTTT.

CDR3 loop: CASSIGGIFEQYF. Here the CDR3 DNA reads TGTGCCAGCAGTATAGGGGGCATCTTCGAGCAGTACTTC. V usage is TRBV6-5 and J usage is TRBJ2-7, with 7 bases aligning to TRBD1. The V gene end was trimmed by 5 bases and the J gene end by 6 bases; junction bases not matched to a gene: 7. CDR1 and CDR2 from the germline V gene are MNHEY and SVGAGI. The CDR3 has 13 residues.

The chain couples TRBV18 to TRBJ2-5; no definite D call. V dropped 3 bases and J dropped 2 bases, with 16 bases sitting between them. Germline V lookup: CDR1 KGHSH, CDR2 LQKENI. This CDR3 is 16 amino acids long. CDR3 DNA: TGTGCCAGCTCACCCCCGGTAGTCCTCGTTCAAGAGACCCAGTACTTC. Amino acids: CASSPPVVLVQETQYF. Using reference TRBV18 and TRBJ2-5 for the parts outside the CDR3, the full variable domain is NAGVMQNPRHLVRRRGQEARLRCSPMKGHSHVYWYRQLPEEGLKFMVYLQKENIIDESGMPKERFSAEFPKEGPSILRIQQVVRGDSAAYFCASSPPVVLVQETQYFGPGTRLLVL.

This chain links TRBV18 with TRBJ2-5; D gene ambiguous. Per the germline V gene, CDR1 is KGHSH and CDR2 is LQKENI. The CDR3 loop spans 13 amino acids. With 5 bases removed from V and 2 bases from J, the gap between germline ends came to 9 bases. CDR3 in amino acids: CASSIVQQETQYF. The DNA of the CDR3 is TGTGCCAGCTCAATCGTACAGCAAGAGACCCAGTACTTC.

This chain links TRBV30 with TRBJ1-3; TRBD1 matches 8 bases. The V gene end was trimmed by 2 bases and the J gene end by 5 bases; junction bases not matched to a gene: 8. The CDR3 is made up of 15 amino acids. CDR1 GTSNPN and CDR2 SVGIG come from the germline V gene (reference sequence). In nucleotides, the CDR3 is TGTGCCTGGAGTACCCCCGGGACAGGAAGAAACACCATATATTTT. It specifies CAWSTPGTGRNTIYF. The variable domain in full, completed from reference TRBV30 and TRBJ1-3, reads SQTIHQWPATLVQPVGSPLSLECTVEGTSNPNLYWYRQAAGRGLQLLFYSVGIGQISSEVPQNLSASRPQDRQFILSSKKLLLSDSGFYLCAWSTPGTGRNTIYFGEGSWLTVV.

The V call is TRBV30, the J call TRBJ2-7, with D perhaps TRBD1 (6 bases). Trimming took off 0 bases at V and 3 bases at J, with 12 bases between the two ends. Looked up from germline, CDR1 is GTSNPN and CDR2 is SVGIG (reference sequence). The CDR3 totals 14 residues. The CDR3 DNA is TGTGCCTGGAGTGTCCTTACAGGGAGCTACGAGCAGTACTTC. This codes for CAWSVLTGSYEQYF.

The V call is TRBV28, the J call TRBJ2-1; 9 nucleotides align to TRBD2. After removal of 3 bases from V and 6 bases from J, the junction contained 3 bases not matched to a gene. The CDR3 spans 14 residues. The germline V gene has CDR1 MDHEN and CDR2 SYDVKM. CDR3 DNA: TGTGCCAGCAGTTTCGCTAGCGGGGCCAATGAGCAGTTCTTC. Its protein is CASSFASGANEQFF.

This clone was seen just once. The chain couples TRBV5-4 to TRBJ2-7, with D perhaps TRBD2 (6 bases). V was clipped by 5 bases and J by 0 bases, with 18 bases between them. The CDR3 length is 16 residues. Germline lookup yields CDR1 SGHNT and CDR2 YYREEE (reference sequence). This CDR3 reads CASSSGRMKGSYEQYF. The CDR3, as DNA: TGTGCCAGCAGTTCCGGGAGAATGAAGGGCTCCTACGAGCAGTACTTC. Together with reference TRBV5-4 and TRBJ2-7, the CDR3 gives the full variable domain: ETGVTQSPTHLIKTRGQQVTLRCSSQSGHNTVSWYQQALGQGPQFIFQYYREEENGRGNFPPRFSGLQFPNYSSELNVNALELDDSALYLCASSSGRMKGSYEQYFGPGTRLTVT.

The CDR3 nucleotides read TGTGCCAGCACTAATCGGACAGGGGTAAATCAGCCCCAGCATTTT. Its protein product is CASTNRTGVNQPQHF. The chain links TRBV27 to TRBJ1-5; 9 bases match TRBD1. V lost 7 bases, J lost 4 bases, and 8 bases stayed unmatched. The CDR3 runs 15 residues. Per germline, CDR1 MNHEY and CDR2 SMNVEV (reference sequence).

The V call is TRBV6-1, the J call TRBJ2-7; the D gene is possibly TRBD1 (5 bases). V lost 2 bases, J lost 2 bases, and 7 bases lay in between. Germline loops: CDR1 MNHNS, CDR2 SASEGT. CDR3 length equals 13 residues. CDR3 sequence reads: CASSEQGTYEQYF. As DNA, the CDR3 is TGTGCCAGCAGTGAACAGGGTACCTACGAGCAGTACTTC.

CDR3 residues: CASSGGQLAGGGTGELFF. The CDR3 DNA reads TGTGCCAGTAGTGGAGGACAACTAGCGGGAGGAGGGACCGGGGAGCTGTTTTTT. The V gene is TRBV19, the J gene TRBJ2-2; 12 positions match TRBD2. CDR1 and CDR2 from the germline V gene are LNHDA and SQIVND (reference sequence). Trimming cost V 5 bases and J 5 bases; bases outside gene matches: 12. The CDR3 is made up of 18 amino acids.

CDR3 in DNA: TGTGCCAGCAGCTTCGCAGAGGCCAATGAGCAGTTCTTC. It encodes CASSFAEANEQFF. The chain carries TRBV7-3 and TRBJ2-1, with unresolved D. This CDR3 is 13 amino acids long. Germline CDR1 and CDR2: SGHTA and FQGTGA. The V gene lost 3 bases and the J gene lost 6 bases, with 9 bases spanning the gap. The full variable domain, with the rest looked up from reference TRBV7-3 and TRBJ2-1, is GAGVSQTPSNKVTEKGKYVELRCDPISGHTALYWYRQSLGQGPEFLIYFQGTGAADDSGLPNDRFFAVRPEGSVSTLKIQRTERGDSAVYLCASSFAEANEQFFGPGTRLTVL.

The chain joins TRBV6-4 to TRBJ2-1; 11 bases fit TRBD2. Germline CDR1 reads MRHNA; CDR2 reads SNTAGT. The junction had 3 bases not matched to a gene; V was cut back by 3 bases and J by 8 bases. The CDR3 extends over 14 amino acids. CDR3 DNA sequence: TGTGCCAGCAGTGAGCTAGCGGGAGGCGATGAGCAGTTCTTC. It encodes CASSELAGGDEQFF.

The chain links TRBV6-5 to TRBJ1-2; 7 bases fit TRBD1. The CDR3 is made up of 15 amino acids. V lost 5 bases, J lost 2 bases, and 8 bases stayed unmatched. Germline CDR1 is MNHEY and CDR2 is SVGAGI. The CDR3 sequence is CASSMKQGQNYGYTF. DNA of the CDR3: TGTGCCAGCAGTATGAAACAGGGACAGAACTATGGCTACACCTTC.

This chain joins TRBV27 and TRBJ2-7; D call uncertain. Trimming cost V 0 bases and J 5 bases, with 8 bases left between them. The V gene's germline CDR1 is MNHEY and CDR2 SMNVEV (reference sequence). This CDR3 is 13 amino acids long. CDR3 bases: TGTGCCAGCAGTTTATCGAGGATCGACGAGCAGTACTTC. It translates to CASSLSRIDEQYF.

This rearrangement joins TRBV6-5 to TRBJ1-1; perhaps TRBD1 as D (6 bases). Germline values: CDR1 MNHEY, CDR2 SVGAGI. CDR3 size: 13 residues. With 6 bases removed from V and 2 bases from J, the gap between germline ends came to 10 bases. CDR3 DNA: TGTGCCAGCAGCGTGGACAGCAACACTGAAGCTTTCTTT. Translating gives CASSVDSNTEAFF.

The rearrangement joins TRBV27 to TRBJ2-7; 9 bases line up with TRBD1. CDR1 and CDR2 (germline): MNHEY, SMNVEV (reference sequence). The CDR3 loop spans 16 amino acids. The trim removed 4 bases at V and 3 bases at J, leaving 10 bases unmatched. The CDR3 region is CASSSPGQGMNYEQYF. CDR3 coding DNA: TGTGCCAGCAGTTCCCCGGGACAGGGTATGAACTACGAGCAGTACTTC.